This T cell receptor (beta chain) was sequenced during a study of cytomegalovirus exposure and HLA in healthy donors. Regarding the study as a whole: When a later analysis was performed, an Asian-associated ancestry cluster reportedly had fewer N-insertions than the roughly 640-donor mean. Information on immune exposure was restricted to one variable (CMV serostatus). Across all donors, roughly uniform sequencing depth was an assumption of the presence/absence analyses. Later examination showed HLA-associated TCR beta chains had greater clonal expansion than equally common others.

A note on this clone: Antigen unknown.

PCR involved 60 Vbeta and 13 Jbeta primers. Data came from immunoSEQ multiplex PCR; TCRdb stores just in-frame clones and leaves some out. The table includes tens of thousands of clones, more than 70% detected once. Germline CDR1 SGDLS, CDR2 YYNGEE. J was trimmed by 3 bases and V by 7 bases; bases with no gene match: 10. The CDR3 totals 15 residues. This clonotype was sampled from a man aged 40-55 years in good health and CMV-seronegative. The chain uses TRBV9 and TRBJ2-1; 7 bases are a match to TRBD2. The sequencing input was PBMCs. Here the CDR3 reads CASATSGGGYNEQFF. Here the CDR3 DNA reads TGTGCCAGCGCGACTAGTGGGGGGGGCTACAATGAGCAGTTCTTC.